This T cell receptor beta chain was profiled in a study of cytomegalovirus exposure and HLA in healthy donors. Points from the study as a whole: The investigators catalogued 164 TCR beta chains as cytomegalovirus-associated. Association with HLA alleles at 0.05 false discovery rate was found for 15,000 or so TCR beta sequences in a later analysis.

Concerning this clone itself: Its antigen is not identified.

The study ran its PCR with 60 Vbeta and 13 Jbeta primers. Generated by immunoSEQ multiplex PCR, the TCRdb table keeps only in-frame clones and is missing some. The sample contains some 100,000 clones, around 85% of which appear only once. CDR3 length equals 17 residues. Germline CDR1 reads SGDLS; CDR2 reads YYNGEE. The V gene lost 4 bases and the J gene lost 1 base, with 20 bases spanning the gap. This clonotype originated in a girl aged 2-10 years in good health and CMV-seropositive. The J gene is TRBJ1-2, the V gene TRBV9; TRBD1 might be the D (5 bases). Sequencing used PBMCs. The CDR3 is CASSSGPGYGNNYGYTF. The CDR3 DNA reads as TGTGCCAGCAGCTCCGGGCCAGGGTACGGAAATAACTATGGCTACACCTTC.